This T cell receptor (beta chain) was recovered during a study of T cells in Graves' hyperthyroidism and ophthalmopathy. The germline V gene encodes CDR1 SGHRS and CDR2 YFSETQ. The CDR3 has 13 residues. Trimming removed 5 bases from V and 3 bases from J, with 11 bases in between. The TCR beta CDR3 regions underwent amplification using RNA transcripts as the source. When the TCR CDR3 underwent first-round RT-PCR, the HTBI primer set was used. One entry per CDR3 protein, called by TCRdb with MiXCR from the multiplex PCR reads. The profile shows 490,000 or so distinct CDR3 sequences, just under 20% of them singletons. This clonotype was detected ten times or more.

Sequenced material: blood. The chain carries TRBV5-1 and TRBJ1-1, with a possible D match to TRBD1 (6 bases). The sequence was collected from a man aged 35 to 55 with Graves' ophthalmopathy. DNA of the CDR3: TGCGCCAGCAGAGGGACACTTCACACTGAAGCTTTCTTT. Translating gives CASRGTLHTEAFF.